This TCR beta chain was observed in a study of graft-versus-host responses after intestinal transplantation. With respect to this clone: Its antigen remains unknown.

TCRdb keeps only in-frame clones here, not all; method: immunoSEQ multiplex PCR. This sample has 90,000 to 130,000 clones, with around 92% found just once. The specimen was unstimulated CD8+ T cells sorted from spleen or lymph node cells, collected before transplant. This TCR was recovered from a human donor who was the organ donor for an intestinal transplant.

The CDR3 reads CASSKLSPGPRYNEQFF. The CDR3 DNA reads as TGTGCCAGCAGCAAGTTGTCCCCGGGCCCACGGTACAATGAGCAGTTCTTC. V is TRBV21-1 and J is TRBJ2-1. TRBV21-1 is a listed pseudogene. This CDR3 is built from 17 residues.